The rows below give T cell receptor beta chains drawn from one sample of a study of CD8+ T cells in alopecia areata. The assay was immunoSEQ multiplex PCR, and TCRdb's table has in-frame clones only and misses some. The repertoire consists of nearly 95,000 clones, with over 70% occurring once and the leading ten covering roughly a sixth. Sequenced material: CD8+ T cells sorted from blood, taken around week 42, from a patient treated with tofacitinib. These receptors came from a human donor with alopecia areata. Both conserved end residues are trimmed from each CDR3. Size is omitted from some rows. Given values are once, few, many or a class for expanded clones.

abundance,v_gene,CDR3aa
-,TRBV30,AWSGGASTDTQY
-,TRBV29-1,SVEDRLAVVDYGYT
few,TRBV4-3,ASSQDFAAANYGYT
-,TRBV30,AWINVFGTEAF
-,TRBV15,ATSASGGGTDTQY
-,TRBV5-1,ASSSKGGDGYT
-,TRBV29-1,SGLYRRARGDYEQY
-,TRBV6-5,ASSNGLDTEAF
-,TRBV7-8,ASNTGNTEAF
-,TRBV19,ASSLVPRLAGATTGELF
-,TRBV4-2,ASRLRQENTEAF
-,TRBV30,AWRDGQAGYEQY
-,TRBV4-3,ASSQYRTGRQETQY
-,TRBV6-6,ASSYMGDTQY
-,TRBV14,ASRETGEGTEAF
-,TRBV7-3,ASSLGGDFGYT
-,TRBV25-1,ASSEGGGTEAF
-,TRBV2,ASSGRQGATKNIQY
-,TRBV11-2,ASSLDAVSTDTQY
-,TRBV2,ASNGGEPGANVLT
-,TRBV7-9,ASSNPGSEDNEQF
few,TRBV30,AWSSSSYNEQF
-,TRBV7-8,ASSLRARLYEQY
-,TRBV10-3,AISAGGRGLYGYT
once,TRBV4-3,ASSQGWDPYYEQY
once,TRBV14,ASSQDGVVEKLI
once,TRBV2,ASSGSTTAGRNQPQH
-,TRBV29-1,SVVGNEQY
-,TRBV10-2,ASSERRAEAF
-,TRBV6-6,ASSYYGAQNREQY
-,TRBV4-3,ASSQDTGKGEQY
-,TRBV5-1,ASSVMGQNQETQY
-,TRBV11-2,ASSLLVTSGWGTDTQY
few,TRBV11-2,ASSLEGRGAQDEQY